This T cell receptor (beta chain) is drawn from a study of shared T cell receptors in the human thymus. Profiling relied on immunoSEQ multiplex PCR, and the TCRdb table lists in-frame clones only, not all of them. The table lists some 720,000 clones, approximately 88% of them singletons. This CDR3 comprises 10 residues. This sample was shared with a second study, whose subject was human thymus T cells. That study adds: Surgeons resected thymus tissue during corrective heart surgery. Thymic and blood repertoires seemed to show skewed V and J gene use.

V usage is TRBV12-1 and J usage is TRBJ2-7; no DNA check was done on the table's D call, TRBD2. TRBV12-1 is a listed pseudogene. The receptor comes from a boy less than two years old with a congenital heart defect. The sample was thymocytes. The CDR3 coding sequence is TGTGCCAGCGGGGGAGCGGGGGTACCTTTC. This gives the protein CASGGAGVPF.